The 12 T cell receptor beta chains below all came from one sample that was sequenced in a study of blood T cells in healthy people across ages. The use of a sample-barcoded 5' primer and a J-beta primer mix characterized a second PCR of roughly 7 to 11 cycles. TCRdb recomputed calls from the 5' RACE reads with MiXCR, one row per CDR3 protein. The sample includes 1.4 million to 1.5 million distinct CDR3 sequences, about 40% seen only once; the top ten take approximately 7.9%. Sequencing was carried out using blood. The receptors come from a woman younger than 30 in good health.

The chain combines TRBV20-1 with TRBJ2-6; no definite D call. V gave up 6 bases and J gave up 1 base, with 19 bases separating them. The CDR3 runs 17 residues. Germline loops: CDR1 DFQATT, CDR2 SNEGSKA (reference sequence). CDR3 amino acids: CSAARSGSYSGANVLTF. The CDR3 DNA reads TGCAGTGCGGCCAGGTCCGGGTCTTATTCTGGGGCCAACGTCCTGACTTTC.

This clonotype turned up a few times. This chain links TRBV27 with TRBJ2-1; 8 nucleotides agree with TRBD2. This CDR3 has 14 amino acids. Germline V gene lookup returns CDR1 MNHEY and CDR2 SMNVEV (reference sequence). Trimming removed 7 bases from V and 2 bases from J; junction bases left unmatched: 4. The CDR3 reads CASNGLATYNEQFF. CDR3 in DNA: TGTGCCAGCAATGGACTAGCAACCTACAATGAGCAGTTCTTC.

This clonotype was counted at least ten times. This rearrangement joins TRBV20-1 to TRBJ2-1; D may match TRBD1 or TRBD2 (6 bases each). Trimming stripped 6 bases from V and 2 bases from J, with 14 bases between. The CDR3 is 14 amino acids. Germline V CDR1 and CDR2: DFQATT, SNEGSKA (reference sequence). The CDR3 DNA reads as TGCAGTGCGGAACCCGGGGGCACCTACAATGAGCAGTTCTTC. Translated: CSAEPGGTYNEQFF.

This clonotype showed up just a few times. The V and J genes are TRBV7-2 and TRBJ2-1; 13 nucleotides align to TRBD2. The germline V gene encodes CDR1 SGHTA and CDR2 FQGNSA. The CDR3 is 16 amino acids. After removal of 5 bases from V and 7 bases from J, the junction contained 8 bases not matched to a gene. The CDR3 coding sequence is TGTGCCAGCAGCCGCCGGACTAGCGGGGGATTTAATGAGCAGTTCTTC. This codes for CASSRRTSGGFNEQFF.

The chain carries TRBV10-2 and TRBJ2-7; maybe TRBD1 (6 bases). Per the germline V gene, CDR1 is WSHSY and CDR2 is SAAADI. V was pared by 3 bases and J by 5 bases, with 14 bases between. The CDR3 has 14 amino acids. CDR3 amino acids: CASSEGRGANEQYF. The CDR3, as DNA: TGCGCCAGCAGTGAAGGCAGGGGAGCAAACGAGCAGTACTTC.

This clonotype was counted only a few times. The chain recombines TRBV6-1 with TRBJ2-1; 10 nucleotides line up with TRBD2. Unmatched junction bases numbered 9, after V lost 4 bases and J lost 6 bases. CDR1 is MNHNS, CDR2 SASEGT, per germline. This CDR3 is 16 amino acids long. CDR3 residues: CASSGSAGGLSNEQFF. Here the CDR3 DNA reads TGTGCCAGCAGTGGATCAGCGGGAGGGCTAAGCAATGAGCAGTTCTTC.

There are a few counts of this clonotype. The chain has TRBV20-1 and TRBJ2-7; D might be TRBD1 (6 bases). V lost 0 bases and J 3 bases, leaving 12 bases between the germline ends. CDR1 and CDR2 from the germline V gene are DFQATT and SNEGSKA (reference sequence). This CDR3 has 14 residues. The CDR3 sequence is CSAREVRGNYEQYF. In DNA, the CDR3 is TGCAGTGCTAGAGAGGTGAGGGGGAACTACGAGCAGTACTTC.

This clonotype was observed a few times. This chain links TRBV7-9 with TRBJ2-2; 12 positions agree with TRBD1. Trimming at V came to 10 bases and at J to 3 bases, leaving 9 bases not matched to a gene. There are 16 residues in the CDR3. CDR1 SEHNR and CDR2 FQNEAQ come from the germline V gene (reference sequence). Here the CDR3 reads CATPVWDRGHTGELFF. The CDR3 DNA reads TGTGCCACCCCCGTTTGGGACAGGGGGCACACCGGGGAGCTGTTTTTT.

The genes are TRBV4-1 and TRBJ2-7, with 10 bases identical to TRBD2. CDR1 MGHRA and CDR2 YSYEKL come from the germline V gene. There are 15 residues in the CDR3. Losses at the gene ends were 1 base for V and 9 bases for J; bases not matched to a gene: 9. CDR3 sequence (DNA): TGCGCCAGCAGCCAAGGTCAACTAGCGGGAAATGTGCAGTACTTC. It specifies CASSQGQLAGNVQYF.

The rearrangement uses TRBV6-5 and TRBJ2-1; possible D gene TRBD2, 6 bases. The CDR3 is 14 amino acids. The germline V gene has CDR1 MNHEY and CDR2 SVGAGI. The V end was cut by 5 bases, the J end by 4 bases, with 12 bases between. This CDR3 reads CASSGGKGYNEQFF. In DNA, the CDR3 is TGTGCCAGCAGTGGCGGGAAGGGGTACAATGAGCAGTTCTTC.

CDR3 loop: CASSYQGQGANTEAFF. CDR3 coding DNA: TGTGCCAGCAGTTACCAAGGACAGGGGGCCAACACTGAAGCTTTCTTT. This chain joins TRBV6-5 and TRBJ1-1; the match to TRBD1 covers 11 bases. CDR1 and CDR2 (germline): MNHEY, SVGAGI. CDR3 length equals 16 residues. Trimming removed 2 bases from V and 2 bases from J; junction bases left unmatched: 4.

This sequence joins TRBV4-2 and TRBJ2-1, with 11 bases identical to TRBD2. The CDR3 runs to 17 residues. The germline CDR1 and CDR2 sequences are LGHNA and YNFKEQ. J lost 8 bases, V lost 0 bases, and 9 bases had no gene match. DNA for the CDR3: TGTGCCAGCAGCCAAGAAGCTAGCGGGAGGCCGGGTGATGAGCAGTTCTTC. It translates to CASSQEASGRPGDEQFF.